Included here is one TCR beta chain sequence, with context. The antigen is undetermined. The record originates from a study of PD-1 blockade in classical Hodgkin lymphoma. Study outcomes and limitations: The CD4+ diversity rise by C4D1 was clearest in complete responders. Some patients began nivolumab under 1 year after ASCT. These patients were excluded from later analyses. A reduction in baseline TCR diversity was reportedly seen in newly diagnosed patients relative to healthy donors.

Sequencing was performed with immunoSEQ multiplex PCR; in TCRdb, only in-frame clones are kept and a portion is missing. The sample holds more than 50,000 clones; approximately 92% are singletons and the top ten take approximately 16%. Brentuximab vedotin exposure varied, and every patient relapsed after autologous stem cell transplantation. Deletions cut 3 bases from V and 5 bases from J, with 10 bases between. This CDR3 spans 13 amino acids. Germline V gene data show CDR1 as LNHDA and CDR2 as SQIVND (reference sequence). This receptor was identified in a human donor with classical Hodgkin lymphoma. The rearrangement joins TRBV19 to TRBJ1-2; no firm D call. The sample consisted of peripheral blood mononuclear cells (PBMCs), taken at baseline. This chain's CDR3 is CASSIGSLYGYTF. CDR3 sequence (DNA): TGTGCCAGTAGTATCGGAAGCCTTTATGGCTACACCTTC.